This T cell receptor (beta chain) was found in a study of blood T cell repertoires in COVID-19. In the study overall: The United States, Italy and Spain were the sources of the acute and convalescent COVID-19 samples.

The CDR3 has 12 residues. Losses at the gene ends were 6 bases for V and 10 bases for J; bases not matched to a gene: 6. Germline CDR1 is LNHDA and CDR2 is SQIVND (reference sequence). Assay used: immunoSEQ multiplex PCR; TCRdb lists only in-frame clones, some missing. This table holds some 29,000 clones, 70% to 90% found once. The V and J genes are TRBV19 and TRBJ1-1, with TRBD1 matching 9 bases. Sequenced sample: peripheral blood. This sequence originates from a human donor in a cohort sampled during active COVID-19. The DNA for the CDR3 is TGTGCCAGTAGCGGACAGGGGATGGGAGCTTTCTTT. Translation gives CASSGQGMGAFF.